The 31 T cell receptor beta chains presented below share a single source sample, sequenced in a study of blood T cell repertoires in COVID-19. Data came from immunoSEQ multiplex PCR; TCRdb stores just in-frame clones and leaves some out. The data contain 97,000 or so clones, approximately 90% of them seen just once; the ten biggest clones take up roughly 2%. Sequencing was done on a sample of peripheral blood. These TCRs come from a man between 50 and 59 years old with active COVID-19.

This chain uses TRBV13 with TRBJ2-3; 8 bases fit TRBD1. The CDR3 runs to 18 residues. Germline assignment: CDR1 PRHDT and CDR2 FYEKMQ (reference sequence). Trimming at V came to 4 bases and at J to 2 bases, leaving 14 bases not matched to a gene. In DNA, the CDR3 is TGTGCCAGCAGCTCGATAACTTACACAGGGGGGCCCACAGATACGCAGTATTTT. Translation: CASSSITYTGGPTDTQYF.

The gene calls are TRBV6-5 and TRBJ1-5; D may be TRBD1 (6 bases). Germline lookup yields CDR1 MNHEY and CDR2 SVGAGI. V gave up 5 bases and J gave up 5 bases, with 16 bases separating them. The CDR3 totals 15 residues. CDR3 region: CASSKLNRADQPQHF. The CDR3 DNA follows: TGTGCCAGCAGTAAACTAAACAGGGCGGATCAGCCCCAGCATTTT.

The CDR3 bases are TGCGCCAGCAGCCGGCTCCCCCAAGAGACCCAGTACTTC. It translates to CASSRLPQETQYF. The chain joins TRBV4-1 to TRBJ2-5, with D uncertain. The germline V gene has CDR1 MGHRA and CDR2 YSYEKL. This CDR3 has 13 residues. The V end lost 4 bases, the J end lost 1 base, and 7 bases lay between the germline ends.

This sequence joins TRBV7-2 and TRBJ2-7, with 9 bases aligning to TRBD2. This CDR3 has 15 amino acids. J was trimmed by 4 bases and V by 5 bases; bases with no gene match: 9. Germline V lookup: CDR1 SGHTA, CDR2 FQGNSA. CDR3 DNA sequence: TGTGCCAGCAGCCCACCGGCGGGGGGGCGGTACGAGCAGTACTTC. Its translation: CASSPPAGGRYEQYF.

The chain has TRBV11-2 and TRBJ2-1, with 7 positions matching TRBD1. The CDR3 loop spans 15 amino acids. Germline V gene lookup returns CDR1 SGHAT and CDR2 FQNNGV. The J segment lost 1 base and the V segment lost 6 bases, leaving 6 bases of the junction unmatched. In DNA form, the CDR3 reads TGTGCCAGCAGAAATAACAGGGGATCCTACAATGAGCAGTTCTTC. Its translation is CASRNNRGSYNEQFF.

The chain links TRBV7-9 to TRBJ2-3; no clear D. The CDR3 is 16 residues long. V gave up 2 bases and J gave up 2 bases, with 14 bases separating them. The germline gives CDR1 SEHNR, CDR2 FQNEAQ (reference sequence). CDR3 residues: CASSLSRHGFTDTQYF. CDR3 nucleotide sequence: TGTGCCAGCAGCTTAAGCCGACACGGTTTCACAGATACGCAGTATTTT.

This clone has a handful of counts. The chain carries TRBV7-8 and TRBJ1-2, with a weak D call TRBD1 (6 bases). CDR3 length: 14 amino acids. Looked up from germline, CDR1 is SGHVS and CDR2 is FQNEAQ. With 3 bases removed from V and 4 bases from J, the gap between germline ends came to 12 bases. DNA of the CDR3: TGTGCCAGCAGCTTCCGGGACACCAGCTATGGCTACACCTTC. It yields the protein CASSFRDTSYGYTF.

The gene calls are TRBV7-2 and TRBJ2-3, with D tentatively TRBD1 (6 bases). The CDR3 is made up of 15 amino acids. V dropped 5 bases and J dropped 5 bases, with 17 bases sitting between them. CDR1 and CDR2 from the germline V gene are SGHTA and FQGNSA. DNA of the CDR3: TGTGCCAGCAGCGTAGTCGGGGTCAGGGGAGATACGCAGTATTTT. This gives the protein CASSVVGVRGDTQYF. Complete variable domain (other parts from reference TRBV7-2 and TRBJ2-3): GAGVSQSPSNKVTEKGKDVELRCDPISGHTALYWYRQSLGQGLEFLIYFQGNSAPDKSGLPSDRFSAERTGGSVSTLTIQRTQQEDSAVYLCASSVVGVRGDTQYFGPGTRLTVL.

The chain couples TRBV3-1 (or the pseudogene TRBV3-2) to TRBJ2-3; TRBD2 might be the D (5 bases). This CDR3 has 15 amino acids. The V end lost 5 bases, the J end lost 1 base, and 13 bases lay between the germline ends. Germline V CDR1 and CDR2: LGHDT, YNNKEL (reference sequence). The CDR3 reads CASSFTHGGTDTQYF. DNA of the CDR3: TGTGCCAGCAGCTTTACCCACGGGGGCACAGATACGCAGTATTTT.

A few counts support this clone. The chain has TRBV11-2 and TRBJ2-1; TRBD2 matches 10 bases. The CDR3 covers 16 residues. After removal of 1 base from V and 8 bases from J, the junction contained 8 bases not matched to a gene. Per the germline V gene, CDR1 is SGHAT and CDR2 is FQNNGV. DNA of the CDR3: TGTGCCAGCAGCTTAGTCATTGGACTAGCGGATTATGAGCAGTTCTTC. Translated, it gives CASSLVIGLADYEQFF.

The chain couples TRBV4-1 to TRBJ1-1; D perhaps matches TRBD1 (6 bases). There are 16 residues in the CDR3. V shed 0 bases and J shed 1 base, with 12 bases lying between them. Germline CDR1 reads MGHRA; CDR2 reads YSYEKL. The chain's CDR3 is CASSQDERGWNTEAFF. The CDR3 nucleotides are TGCGCCAGCAGCCAAGATGAAAGGGGGTGGAACACTGAAGCTTTCTTT.

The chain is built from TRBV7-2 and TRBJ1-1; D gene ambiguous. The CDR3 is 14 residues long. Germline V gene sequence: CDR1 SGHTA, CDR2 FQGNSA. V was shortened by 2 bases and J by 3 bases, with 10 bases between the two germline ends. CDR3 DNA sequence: TGTGCCAGCAGCTTACGGTTAACAGACACTGAAGCTTTCTTT. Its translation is CASSLRLTDTEAFF.

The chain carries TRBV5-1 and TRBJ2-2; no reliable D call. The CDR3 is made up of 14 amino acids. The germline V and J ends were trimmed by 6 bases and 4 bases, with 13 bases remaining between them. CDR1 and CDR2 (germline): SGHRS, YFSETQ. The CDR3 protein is CASIPERPTGELFF. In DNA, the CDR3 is TGCGCCAGCATCCCTGAGCGCCCCACCGGGGAGCTGTTTTTT.

This chain's CDR3 is CASSPGRLMNTEAFF. The DNA for the CDR3 is TGTGCCAGCAGCCCGGGGAGGCTGATGAACACTGAAGCTTTCTTT. The chain combines TRBV5-6 with TRBJ1-1; unclear D gene. The CDR3 is 15 residues long. CDR1 and CDR2 (germline): SGHDT, YYEEEE. Trimming removed 4 bases from V and 0 bases from J, with 13 bases in between.

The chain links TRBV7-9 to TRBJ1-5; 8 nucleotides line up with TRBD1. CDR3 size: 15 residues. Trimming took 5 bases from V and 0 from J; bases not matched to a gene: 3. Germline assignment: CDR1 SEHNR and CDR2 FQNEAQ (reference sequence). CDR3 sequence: CASSGTGYSNQPQHF. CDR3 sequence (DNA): TGTGCCAGCAGCGGGACAGGTTATAGCAATCAGCCCCAGCATTTT.

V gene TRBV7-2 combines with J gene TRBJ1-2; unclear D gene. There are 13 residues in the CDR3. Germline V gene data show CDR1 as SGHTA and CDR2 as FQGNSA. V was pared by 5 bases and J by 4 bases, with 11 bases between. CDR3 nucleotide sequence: TGTGCCAGCAGCGCTGGGAGCCGCTATGGCTACACCTTC. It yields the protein CASSAGSRYGYTF.

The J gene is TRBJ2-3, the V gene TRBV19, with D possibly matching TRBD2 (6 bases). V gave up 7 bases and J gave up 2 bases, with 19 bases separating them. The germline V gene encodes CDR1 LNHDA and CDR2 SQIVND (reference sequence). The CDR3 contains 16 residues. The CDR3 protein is CASTPRPGTDTDTQYF. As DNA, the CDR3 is TGTGCCAGTACCCCCCGGCCCGGGACTGACACAGATACGCAGTATTTT.

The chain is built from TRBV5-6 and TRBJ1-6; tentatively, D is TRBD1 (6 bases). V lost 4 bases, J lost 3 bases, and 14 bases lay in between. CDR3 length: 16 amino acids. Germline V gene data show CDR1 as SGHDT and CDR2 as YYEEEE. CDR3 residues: CASSTTTGIYNSPLHF. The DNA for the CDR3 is TGTGCCAGCAGCACGACTACAGGGATCTATAATTCACCCCTCCACTTT. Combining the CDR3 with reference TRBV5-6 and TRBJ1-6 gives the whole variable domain DAGVTQSPTHLIKTRGQQVTLRCSPKSGHDTVSWYQQALGQGPQFIFQYYEEEERQRGNFPDRFSGHQFPNYSSELNVNALLLGDSALYLCASSTTTGIYNSPLHFGNGTRLTVT.

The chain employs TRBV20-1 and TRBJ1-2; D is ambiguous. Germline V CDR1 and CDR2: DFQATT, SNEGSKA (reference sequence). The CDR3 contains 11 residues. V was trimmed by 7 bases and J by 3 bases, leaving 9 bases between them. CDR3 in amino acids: CSVLIDYGYTF. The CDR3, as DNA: TGCAGTGTCCTAATCGACTATGGCTACACCTTC.

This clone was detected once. CDR3 nucleotide sequence: TGCGCCAGCAGCTTGGGGCAGCCGGGGACTGAAGCTTTCTTT. It specifies CASSLGQPGTEAFF. J is TRBJ1-1 and V is TRBV5-1; the D is unclear. The CDR3 totals 14 residues. Germline CDR1 reads SGHRS; CDR2 reads YFSETQ. V was pared by 0 bases and J by 5 bases, with 11 bases between.

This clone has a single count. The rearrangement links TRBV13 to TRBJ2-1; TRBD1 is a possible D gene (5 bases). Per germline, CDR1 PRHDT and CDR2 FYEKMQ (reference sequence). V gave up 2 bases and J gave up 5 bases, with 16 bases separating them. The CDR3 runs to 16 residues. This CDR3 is CASSLTYPTENNEQFF. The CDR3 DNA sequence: TGTGCCAGCAGCTTAACCTACCCGACAGAAAACAATGAGCAGTTCTTC.

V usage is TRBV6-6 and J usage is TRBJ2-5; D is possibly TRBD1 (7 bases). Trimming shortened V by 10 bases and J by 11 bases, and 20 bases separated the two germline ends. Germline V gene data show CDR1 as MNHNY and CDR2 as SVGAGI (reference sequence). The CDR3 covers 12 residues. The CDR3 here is CATRPPGGHQYF. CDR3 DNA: TGTGCCACCCGCCCCCCAGGGGGGCATCAGTACTTC.

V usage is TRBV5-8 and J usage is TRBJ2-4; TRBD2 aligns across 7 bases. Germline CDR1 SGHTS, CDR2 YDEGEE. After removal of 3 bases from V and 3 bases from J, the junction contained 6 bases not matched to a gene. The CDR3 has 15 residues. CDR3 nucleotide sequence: TGTGCCAGCAGCTCCCTCGGGGGGAACAAAAACATTCAGTACTTC. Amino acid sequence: CASSSLGGNKNIQYF.

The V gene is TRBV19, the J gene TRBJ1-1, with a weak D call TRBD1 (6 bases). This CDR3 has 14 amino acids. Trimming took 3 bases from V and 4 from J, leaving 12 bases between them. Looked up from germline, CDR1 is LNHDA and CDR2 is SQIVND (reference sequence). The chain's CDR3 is CASSITGLATEAFF. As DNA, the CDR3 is TGTGCCAGTAGTATCACAGGGTTGGCCACTGAAGCTTTCTTT.

The CDR3 here is CASTPSSNQPQHF. CDR3 sequence (DNA): TGTGCCAGCACCCCCTCGAGCAATCAGCCCCAGCATTTT. The rearrangement uses TRBV7-2 and TRBJ1-5; unclear D gene. V lost 7 bases and J lost 1, with 8 bases in between. Germline V gene data show CDR1 as SGHTA and CDR2 as FQGNSA. CDR3 size: 13 residues.

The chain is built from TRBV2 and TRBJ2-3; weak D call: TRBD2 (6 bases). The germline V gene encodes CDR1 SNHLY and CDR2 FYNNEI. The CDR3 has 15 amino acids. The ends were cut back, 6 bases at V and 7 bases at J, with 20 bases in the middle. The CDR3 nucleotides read TGTGCCAGCAGGACTCAGCGGGCTCTAAGGAATACGCAGTATTTT. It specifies CASRTQRALRNTQYF.

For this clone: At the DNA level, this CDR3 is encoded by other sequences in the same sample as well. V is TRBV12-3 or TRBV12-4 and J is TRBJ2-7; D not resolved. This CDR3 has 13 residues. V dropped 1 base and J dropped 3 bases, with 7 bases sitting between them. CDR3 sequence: CASSLGSSYEQYF. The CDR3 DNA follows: TGTGCCAGCAGTTTAGGATCGAGCTACGAGCAGTACTTC.

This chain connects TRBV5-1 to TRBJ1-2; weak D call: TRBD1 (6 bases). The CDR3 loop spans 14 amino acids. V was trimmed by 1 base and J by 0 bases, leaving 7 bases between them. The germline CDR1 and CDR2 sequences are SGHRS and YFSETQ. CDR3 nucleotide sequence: TGCGCCAGCAGCTTGCAGGGGCCTAACTATGGCTACACCTTC. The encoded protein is CASSLQGPNYGYTF.

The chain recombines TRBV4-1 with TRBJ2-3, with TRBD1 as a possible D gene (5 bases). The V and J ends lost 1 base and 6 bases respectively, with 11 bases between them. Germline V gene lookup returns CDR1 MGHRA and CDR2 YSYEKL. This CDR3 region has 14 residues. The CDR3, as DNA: TGCGCCAGCAGCCAAGTTGGGGCTCGGGATACGCAGTATTTT. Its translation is CASSQVGARDTQYF.

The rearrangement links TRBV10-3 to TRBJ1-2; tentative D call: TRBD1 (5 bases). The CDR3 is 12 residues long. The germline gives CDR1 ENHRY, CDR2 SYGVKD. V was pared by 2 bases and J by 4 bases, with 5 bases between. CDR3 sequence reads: CAISEDSYGYTF. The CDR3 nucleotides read TGTGCCATCAGTGAGGACAGCTATGGCTACACCTTC.

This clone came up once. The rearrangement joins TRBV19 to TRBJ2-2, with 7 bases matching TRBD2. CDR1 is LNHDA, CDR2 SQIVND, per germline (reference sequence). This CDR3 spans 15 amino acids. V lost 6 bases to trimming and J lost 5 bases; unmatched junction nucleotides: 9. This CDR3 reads CASRLPGLPTGELFF. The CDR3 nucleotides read TGTGCCAGTAGGCTGCCGGGACTACCAACCGGGGAGCTGTTTTTT.